This T cell receptor beta chain came from a study of naive and memory T cell subsets. The CDR3 runs to 14 residues. Trimming removed 5 bases from V and 2 bases from J; junction bases left unmatched: 4. Germline CDR1 and CDR2: ENHRY and SYGVKD. CMV status came from CD4+ T cell IFNgamma after overnight CMV lysate stimulation of fresh PBMCs. An equimolar mix of two oligonucleotides served as the beta constant-region primer for TRBC1 and TRBC2. Four rounds of PCR amplified the ligated cDNA using nested alpha and beta constant-region primers plus SP2. TCRdb reprocessed the UMI-ligation and nested PCR reads with MiXCR, giving one entry per CDR3 protein. The sample consists of 140,000 to 150,000 distinct CDR3 sequences, about 15% of them appearing once. This clonotype was counted only a few times. What it recognizes is unknown. Study-level findings and limits: From naive to CM, EM and EMRA, diversity decreased and Gini increased. A few larger clonotypes appeared in naive repertoires, especially CD8, possibly memory cells re-expressing CD45RA.

The sample comprised naive CD4+ T cells from blood. The TCR sequence derives from a human donor in good health. The chain couples TRBV10-3 to TRBJ1-1; 8 bases match TRBD1. The chain's CDR3 is CAISPTGANTEAFF. In DNA, the CDR3 is TGTGCCATCAGTCCGACAGGGGCAAACACTGAAGCTTTCTTT.